One and the same sample provided the 30 T cell receptor beta chains below, sequenced in a study of T cell responses to AZD1222 COVID-19 vaccine. Sequenced by immunoSEQ multiplex PCR; TCRdb stores in-frame clones only, minus some. In the table there are roughly 190,000 clones, about 92% of which are singletons. The sequencing used peripheral blood, collected on day 0 of AZD1222 vaccination. These receptors were obtained from an adult in good health.

The CDR3 reads CASSPRDRESYNEQFF. CDR3 nucleotides: TGTGCCAGCTCACCACGCGACAGGGAATCCTACAATGAGCAGTTCTTC. The chain links TRBV18 to TRBJ2-1; the match to TRBD1 covers 7 bases. The V segment lost 1 base and the J segment 1 base; nucleotides outside the gene matches: 4. The CDR3 totals 16 residues. Germline V gives CDR1 KGHSH, CDR2 LQKENI.

The V and J genes are TRBV27 and TRBJ1-6, with no clear D. The CDR3 loop spans 12 amino acids. Germline assignment: CDR1 MNHEY and CDR2 SMNVEV (reference sequence). Trimming stripped 3 bases from V and 7 bases from J, with 4 bases between. CDR3 region: CASSLVNSPLHF. CDR3 DNA: TGTGCCAGCAGTTTGGTGAATTCACCCCTCCACTTT.

This clone was seen just once. The rearrangement links TRBV7-2 to TRBJ2-1; 12 bases are shared with TRBD2. Germline-derived CDR1 and CDR2 are SGHTA and FQGNSA. V dropped 5 bases and J dropped 2; count of bases not matched to a gene: 10. This CDR3 spans 18 amino acids. DNA of the CDR3: TGTGCCAGCAGCCTCGCGGGACTAGCGGGCCATCCCTACAATGAGCAGTTCTTC. It translates to CASSLAGLAGHPYNEQFF.

The V gene is TRBV7-2, the J gene TRBJ2-1, with 9 bases fitting TRBD1. The CDR3 runs 15 residues. V dropped 2 bases and J dropped 8; count of bases not matched to a gene: 7. Looked up from germline, CDR1 is SGHTA and CDR2 is FQGNSA. CDR3 DNA: TGTGCCAGCAGCTTAACGGGACAGGGAAGGTATGAGCAGTTCTTC. Amino acids: CASSLTGQGRYEQFF.

Turning to this clone: This sample includes further DNA sequences coding for the same CDR3. This chain uses TRBV5-1 with TRBJ1-6, with D possibly TRBD1 on 5 matching bases. Trimming cost V 0 bases and J 7 bases, with 5 bases left between them. CDR3 length: 13 residues. Germline V gene data show CDR1 as SGHRS and CDR2 as YFSETQ. CDR3 sequence: CASSLGQNSPLHF. DNA for the CDR3: TGCGCCAGCAGCTTGGGACAGAATTCACCCCTCCACTTT.

This chain uses TRBV6-5 with TRBJ1-3; 7 nucleotides align to TRBD1. Per germline, CDR1 MNHEY and CDR2 SVGAGI. The CDR3 totals 14 residues. After removal of 6 bases from V and 4 bases from J, the junction contained 6 bases not matched to a gene. The CDR3 here is CASRKTGPGNTIYF. CDR3 bases: TGTGCCAGCAGGAAGACAGGGCCCGGAAACACCATATATTTT.

This chain joins TRBV19 and TRBJ1-6, with 9 bases aligning to TRBD1. This CDR3 comprises 14 residues. V lost 6 bases to trimming and J lost 8 bases; unmatched junction nucleotides: 5. Germline loops: CDR1 LNHDA, CDR2 SQIVND (reference sequence). The CDR3 nucleotides read TGTGCCAGTAGACAACAGGGGGCCTATTCACCCCTCCACTTT. Amino acids: CASRQQGAYSPLHF. Complete variable domain (other parts from reference TRBV19 and TRBJ1-6): DGGITQSPKYLFRKEGQNVTLSCEQNLNHDAMYWYRQDPGQGLRLIYYSQIVNDFQKGDIAEGYSVSREKKESFPLTVTSAQKNPTAFYLCASRQQGAYSPLHFGNGTRLTVT.

V gene TRBV28 combines with J gene TRBJ2-5; 7 nucleotides line up with TRBD2. Germline V CDR1 and CDR2: MDHEN, SYDVKM. This CDR3 is built from 13 residues. V shed 4 bases, J shed 6 bases, and the junction held 5 bases outside the gene matches. The CDR3 DNA reads as TGTGCCAGCAGTTGGGGCGGGGGAAAGACCCAGTACTTC. This encodes CASSWGGGKTQYF. The variable domain in full, completed from reference TRBV28 and TRBJ2-5, reads DVKVTQSSRYLVKRTGEKVFLECVQDMDHENMFWYRQDPGLGLRLIYFSYDVKMKEKGDIPEGYSVSREKKERFSLILESASTNQTSMYLCASSWGGGKTQYFGPGTRLLVL.

The genes are TRBV7-9 and TRBJ2-6; D uncertain. Germline assignment: CDR1 SEHNR and CDR2 FQNEAQ (reference sequence). V was shortened by 5 bases and J by 0 bases, with 5 bases between the two germline ends. This CDR3 has 14 residues. CDR3 sequence (DNA): TGTGCCAGCAGCACAACCTCTGGGGCCAACGTCCTGACTTTC. Translation gives CASSTTSGANVLTF.

The chain combines TRBV19 with TRBJ1-5; 7 bases map to TRBD1. V shed 10 bases, J shed 6 bases, and the junction held 9 bases outside the gene matches. The CDR3 sequence is 13 residues long. The germline V gene has CDR1 LNHDA and CDR2 SQIVND (reference sequence). The CDR3 loop reads CATKDPGGQPQHF. The DNA of the CDR3 is TGTGCCACAAAGGACCCAGGGGGTCAGCCCCAGCATTTT.

The chain is built from TRBV5-1 and TRBJ2-3; the match to TRBD2 covers 11 bases. Per germline, CDR1 SGHRS and CDR2 YFSETQ. V lost 3 bases to trimming and J lost 6 bases; unmatched junction nucleotides: 6. The CDR3 covers 15 residues. The CDR3 coding sequence is TGCGCCAGCAGCTCCCCTAGCGGGGGGCGGGATACGCAGTATTTT. Translating it yields CASSSPSGGRDTQYF.

CDR3 amino acids: CASSRRETMEGYTF. For the CDR3, the DNA is TGTGCCAGCAGCCGCCGGGAGACTATGGAGGGCTACACCTTC. The V and J genes are TRBV7-8 and TRBJ1-2; no clear D gene. The germline CDR1 and CDR2 sequences are SGHVS and FQNEAQ. The CDR3 runs to 14 residues. V shed 5 bases and J shed 8 bases, with 18 bases lying between them. The whole variable domain, remainder taken from reference TRBV7-8 and TRBJ1-2, is GAGVSQSPRYKVAKRGQDVALRCDPISGHVSLFWYQQALGQGPEFLTYFQNEAQLDKSGLPSDRFFAERPEGSVSTLKIQRTQQEDSAVYLCASSRRETMEGYTFGSGTRLTVV.

The chain carries TRBV29-1 and TRBJ2-7, with TRBD2 matching over 8 bases. J was trimmed by 0 bases and V by 6 bases; bases with no gene match: 7. CDR3 length: 14 amino acids. Germline V lookup: CDR1 SQVTM, CDR2 ANQGSEA. CDR3 protein: CSVARGGVSYEQYF. Written as DNA, the CDR3 is TGCAGCGTGGCCCGGGGGGGCGTCTCCTACGAGCAGTACTTC.

The J gene is TRBJ2-3, the V gene TRBV7-9; D unresolved. The germline V gene has CDR1 SEHNR and CDR2 FQNEAQ (reference sequence). Deletions cut 5 bases from V and 2 bases from J, with 2 bases between. This CDR3 contains 11 residues. The CDR3 loop is CASSPTDTQYF. The CDR3 DNA sequence: TGTGCCAGCAGCCCCACAGATACGCAGTATTTT.

The chain carries TRBV19 and TRBJ1-2; D call uncertain. Trimming removed 6 bases at V and 5 bases at J, with 13 bases between. This CDR3 region has 13 residues. From germline, CDR1 is LNHDA and CDR2 SQIVND (reference sequence). CDR3 sequence: CASSYILAYGYTF. The CDR3 nucleotides read TGTGCCAGTAGCTACATCTTGGCGTATGGCTACACCTTC.

This chain links TRBV6-5 with TRBJ1-5, with a weak D call TRBD1 (5 bases). Deletions cut 6 bases from V and 0 bases from J, with 9 bases between. Germline V gene data show CDR1 as MNHEY and CDR2 as SVGAGI. The CDR3 length is 14 residues. The CDR3 nucleotides read TGTGCCAGCAGCCGAGACAGTAGCAATCAGCCCCAGCATTTT. This encodes CASSRDSSNQPQHF.

This rearrangement joins TRBV28 to TRBJ1-5; 7 bases are shared with TRBD1. V was clipped by 3 bases and J by 2 bases; unmatched bases: 4. The germline CDR1 and CDR2 sequences are MDHEN and SYDVKM. The CDR3 contains 15 residues. The CDR3 is CASSFRGRGNQPQHF. DNA for the CDR3: TGTGCCAGCAGTTTCAGGGGGAGAGGCAATCAGCCCCAGCATTTT.

CDR3 sequence (DNA): TGTGCCAGCTCCCCCCCCATCACGGAGGGTGAGACCCAGTACTTC. It codes for CASSPPITEGETQYF. The chain employs TRBV18 and TRBJ2-5; perhaps TRBD2 as D (6 bases). The germline V gene has CDR1 KGHSH and CDR2 LQKENI. CDR3 length: 15 residues. V dropped 6 bases and J dropped 5 bases, with 19 bases sitting between them.

The J gene is TRBJ1-1, the V gene TRBV28; 11 nucleotides match TRBD1. This CDR3 contains 15 residues. Germline V lookup: CDR1 MDHEN, CDR2 SYDVKM. The V and J ends lost 2 bases and 2 bases, in that order; junction bases with no gene match: 1. This chain's CDR3 is CASSLRTGGNTEAFF. The CDR3 nucleotides are TGTGCCAGCAGTTTAAGGACAGGGGGCAACACTGAAGCTTTCTTT.

The rearrangement uses TRBV12-3 or TRBV12-4 and TRBJ1-5; unclear D gene. V lost 3 bases and J lost 6, with 9 bases in between. This CDR3 is 13 amino acids long. CDR3 residues: CASSLGRSQPQHF. The DNA for the CDR3 is TGTGCCAGCAGTTTGGGGAGGAGTCAGCCCCAGCATTTT.

The chain carries TRBV6-5 and TRBJ2-7, with a weak D call TRBD1 (6 bases). The CDR3 spans 13 residues. The V end was cut by 5 bases, the J end by 3 bases, with 11 bases between. CDR1 is MNHEY and CDR2 is SVGAGI in the germline V gene. The CDR3 region has the DNA TGTGCCAGCAGTAGGACAGTTAACTACGAGCAGTACTTC. Amino acids: CASSRTVNYEQYF.

This chain joins TRBV2 and TRBJ1-5; TRBD1 matches at 8 bases. V dropped 5 bases and J dropped 2; count of bases not matched to a gene: 2. Germline loops: CDR1 SNHLY, CDR2 FYNNEI. This CDR3 contains 14 residues. The CDR3 loop is CASSMTGGNQPQHF. CDR3 nucleotide sequence: TGTGCCAGCAGTATGACAGGGGGCAATCAGCCCCAGCATTTT.

This chain uses TRBV5-4 with TRBJ2-5, with D possibly matching TRBD1 (7 bases). The CDR3 is made up of 15 amino acids. The germline V and J ends were trimmed by 3 bases and 2 bases, with 14 bases remaining between them. CDR1 and CDR2 from the germline V gene are SGHNT and YYREEE (reference sequence). The CDR3 spells CASSSQGRRQETQYF. As DNA, the CDR3 is TGTGCCAGCAGCTCACAGGGGAGGCGACAAGAGACCCAGTACTTC.

The CDR3 region is CASSTYGLYGYTF. The CDR3 DNA follows: TGTGCCAGCAGCACTTATGGGTTGTATGGCTACACCTTC. The chain employs TRBV12-3 or TRBV12-4 and TRBJ1-2; D is uncertain. V was clipped by 6 bases and J by 5 bases, with 13 bases between them. This CDR3 comprises 13 residues.

The CDR3 sequence is CAWTGGLGGAKDTQYF. The CDR3 region has the DNA TGTGCCTGGACCGGGGGGTTAGGGGGGGCCAAAGATACGCAGTATTTT. The V and J genes are TRBV30 and TRBJ2-3, with a weak D call TRBD2 (7 bases). This CDR3 is 16 amino acids long. The V end was cut by 4 bases, the J end by 5 bases, with 22 bases between. The germline V gene encodes CDR1 GTSNPN and CDR2 SVGIG (reference sequence).

The chain has TRBV9 and TRBJ2-5, with D tentatively TRBD2 (5 bases). Germline V lookup: CDR1 SGDLS, CDR2 YYNGEE. V shed 0 bases and J shed 2 bases, with 11 bases lying between them. The CDR3 has 15 residues. The CDR3 loop reads CASSVGATIQETQYF. The CDR3 DNA reads as TGTGCCAGCAGCGTAGGAGCGACTATTCAAGAGACCCAGTACTTC.

For this clone: Its ends do not fully match the called genes, so a read error is possible. CDR3 in DNA: TGTGCTAGTGGCTTGGTGGCGAGGGACTATGGCTACACCTTC. This sequence encodes CASGLVARDYGYTF. V gene TRBV12-5 combines with J gene TRBJ1-2; no definite D call. The CDR3 has 14 amino acids. Per the germline V gene, CDR1 is LGHNT and CDR2 is FRNRAP.

This clone was counted a single time. Within the sample, other DNA sequences also encode this same CDR3. The chain carries TRBV3-1 (or the pseudogene TRBV3-2) and TRBJ1-1; unclear D gene. V was pared by 1 base and J by 2 bases, with 5 bases between. This CDR3 region has 13 residues. CDR1 is LGHDT, CDR2 YNNKEL, per germline (reference sequence). The CDR3 loop is CASSQVGNTEAFF. In DNA form, the CDR3 reads TGTGCCAGCAGCCAAGTAGGCAACACTGAAGCTTTCTTT.

This clone has a handful of counts. The gene calls are TRBV7-9 and TRBJ1-1, with D unresolved. Germline V gene sequence: CDR1 SEHNR, CDR2 FQNEAQ (reference sequence). This CDR3 contains 11 residues. V shed 5 bases and J shed 8 bases, with 9 bases lying between them. The CDR3 reads CASSVVGEAFF. The CDR3 DNA sequence: TGTGCCAGCAGCGTAGTGGGGGAAGCTTTCTTT.

This chain uses TRBV5-8 with TRBJ2-5; D is perhaps TRBD1 (6 bases). The CDR3 totals 15 residues. Germline-derived CDR1 and CDR2 are SGHTS and YDEGEE. V lost 2 bases and J lost 2, with 13 bases in between. The DNA of the CDR3 is TGTGCCAGCAGCTTACCGCGGACAGAGCAAGAGACCCAGTACTTC. Translation gives CASSLPRTEQETQYF.